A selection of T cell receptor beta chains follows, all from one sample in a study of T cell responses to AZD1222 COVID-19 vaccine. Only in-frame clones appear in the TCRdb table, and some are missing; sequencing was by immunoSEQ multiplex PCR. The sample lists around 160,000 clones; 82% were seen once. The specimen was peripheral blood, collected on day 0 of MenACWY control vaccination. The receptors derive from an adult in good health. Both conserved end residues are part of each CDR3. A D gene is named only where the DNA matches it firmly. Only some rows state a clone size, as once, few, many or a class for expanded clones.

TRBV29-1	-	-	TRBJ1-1	TGCAGCGTAAGGGTTTTTACTGAAGCTTTCTTT	CSVRVFTEAFF
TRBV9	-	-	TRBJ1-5	TGTGCCAGCAGCGTAGATCCAGGGAATCAGCCCCAGCATTTT	CASSVDPGNQPQHF
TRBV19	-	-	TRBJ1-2	TGTGCCAGTGCCTCGGGGGATGGCTACACCTTC	CASASGDGYTF
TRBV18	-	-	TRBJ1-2	TGTGCCAGCTCACCACCTAGGACACCCTATGGCTACACCTTC	CASSPPRTPYGYTF
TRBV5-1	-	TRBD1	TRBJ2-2	TGCGCCAGCGGGACAGGGGGCGGATTCACCGGGGAGCTGTTTTTT	CASGTGGGFTGELFF
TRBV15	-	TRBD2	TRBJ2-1	TGTGCCACCTCAGCGGGGGGTTCCTACAATGAGCAGTTCTTC	CATSAGGSYNEQFF
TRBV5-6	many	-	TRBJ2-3	TGTGCCAGCAGCCACCAGTCGGGCAGCACAGATACGCAGTATTTT	CASSHQSGSTDTQYF
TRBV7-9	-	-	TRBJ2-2	TGTGCCAGCAGCTCCTCGCCACAAGGTCAGGAGCTGTTTTTT	CASSSSPQGQELFF
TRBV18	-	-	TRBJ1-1	TGTGCCAGCTCACCACTGCGATCGAACACTGAAGCTTTCTTT	CASSPLRSNTEAFF
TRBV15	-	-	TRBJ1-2	TGTGCCACCAGCAGAGATTACGGCCTCTATGGCTACACCTTC	CATSRDYGLYGYTF
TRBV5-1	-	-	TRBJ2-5	TGCGCCAGCAGCTTGGGACAATTAGGAGAGACCCAGTACTTC	CASSLGQLGETQYF
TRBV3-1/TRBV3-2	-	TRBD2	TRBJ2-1	TGTGCCAGCAGCCAGCAACTGACTAGCGGTTACAATGAGCAGTTCTTC	CASSQQLTSGYNEQFF
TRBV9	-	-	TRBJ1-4	TGTGCCAGCAGCGTAGATTGGACAGTTGAAAAACTGTTTTTT	CASSVDWTVEKLFF
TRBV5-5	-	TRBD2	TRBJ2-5	TGTGCCAGCAGCTCCTCACCACGACTAGCGGGAGGGGAGACCCAGTACTTC	CASSSSPRLAGGETQYF
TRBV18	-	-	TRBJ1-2	TGTGCCAGCTCGCCCAGCTCGGGGGGGATCTATGGCTACACCTTC	CASSPSSGGIYGYTF
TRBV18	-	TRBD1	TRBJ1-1	TGTGCCAGCTCACCAAATGGACAGGGCACTGAAGCTTTCTTT	CASSPNGQGTEAFF
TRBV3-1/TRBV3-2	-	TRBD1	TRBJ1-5	TGTGCCAGCAGCCAAACAGGGGTAACTCAGCCCCAGCATTTT	CASSQTGVTQPQHF
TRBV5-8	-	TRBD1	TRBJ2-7	TGTGCCAGCAGCCCCGGACAGGTCTACGAGCAGTACTTC	CASSPGQVYEQYF
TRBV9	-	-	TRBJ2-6	TGTGCCAGCAGCATGGACACAGTACCCTCTGGGGCCAACGTCCTGACTTTC	CASSMDTVPSGANVLTF
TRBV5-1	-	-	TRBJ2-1	TGCGCCAGCAGCTTGGTTCCGGCCGCTGGGTACAATGAGCAGTTCTTC	CASSLVPAAGYNEQFF
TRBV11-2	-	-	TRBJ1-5	TGTGCCAGCAGCTTAACAGGGAATAGCAATCAGCCCCAGCATTTT	CASSLTGNSNQPQHF
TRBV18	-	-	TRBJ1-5	TGTGCCAGCTCACCAGACAGTTTTCAGCCCCAGCATTTT	CASSPDSFQPQHF
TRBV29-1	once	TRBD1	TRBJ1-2	TGCAGCGTTGAAACGGCAGGGGGTGGCTACACCTTC	CSVETAGGGYTF
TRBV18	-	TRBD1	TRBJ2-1	TGTGCCAGCTCACCCCGCCAGGGGGTTGAGCAGTTCTTC	CASSPRQGVEQFF
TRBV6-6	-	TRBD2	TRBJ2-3	TGTGCCAGCGTGGAGCGGGGGGCCACAGATACGCAGTATTTT	CASVERGATDTQYF
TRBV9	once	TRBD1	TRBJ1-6	TGTGCCAGCAGCGGGGGACAGGCCGCCTATAATTCACCCCTCCACTTT	CASSGGQAAYNSPLHF
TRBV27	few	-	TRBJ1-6	TGTGCCAGCAGGTCCGGGTCGGGGGTACATTCACCCCTCCACTTT	CASRSGSGVHSPLHF
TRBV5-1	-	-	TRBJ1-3	TGCGCCAGCAGCGGGGGTTCTTACGGAAACACCATATATTTT	CASSGGSYGNTIYF
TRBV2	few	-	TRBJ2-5	TGTGCCAGCAGTCGGACGGAGGAGACCCAGTACTTC	CASSRTEETQYF
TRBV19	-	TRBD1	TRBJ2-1	TGTGCCAGTAGTACGGACAGGGGTAAGAGGAATGAGCAGTTCTTC	CASSTDRGKRNEQFF
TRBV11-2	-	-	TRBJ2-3	TGTGCCAGCAGCTTAGATATGGGGTTCACAGATACGCAGTATTTT	CASSLDMGFTDTQYF
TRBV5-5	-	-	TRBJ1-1	TGTGCCAGCAGTACCGGGTCGGGCACTGAAGCTTTCTTT	CASSTGSGTEAFF